This TCR beta chain was captured in a study of cytomegalovirus exposure and HLA in healthy donors. Study-wide results and limits: Presence/absence analyses rested on an assumption that sequencing depth was roughly uniform across donors. Among donors in an Asian-associated ancestry cluster, a later analysis reportedly found fewer N-insertions than the roughly 700-donor mean.

Germline CDR1 is SNHLY and CDR2 is FYNNEI. This CDR3 is 12 amino acids long. Primers for the PCR totalled 60 Vbeta and 13 Jbeta. The protocol was immunoSEQ multiplex PCR, while the TCRdb copy is restricted to in-frame clones and leaves out a portion. This table holds around 150,000 clones, 81% found once. For this clone: Its antigen is undetermined.

This sequence joins TRBV2 and TRBJ2-5; 7 nucleotides agree with TRBD1. The tail of the sequence fits TRBJ2-7 better, so the J call may be wrong. The sequenced sample was PBMCs. The source is a woman in her forties or fifties in good health and CMV-seronegative. CDR3 region: CASSTGVYEQYF. DNA of the CDR3: TGTGCCAGCAGTACAGGGGTCTACGAGCAGTACTTC.